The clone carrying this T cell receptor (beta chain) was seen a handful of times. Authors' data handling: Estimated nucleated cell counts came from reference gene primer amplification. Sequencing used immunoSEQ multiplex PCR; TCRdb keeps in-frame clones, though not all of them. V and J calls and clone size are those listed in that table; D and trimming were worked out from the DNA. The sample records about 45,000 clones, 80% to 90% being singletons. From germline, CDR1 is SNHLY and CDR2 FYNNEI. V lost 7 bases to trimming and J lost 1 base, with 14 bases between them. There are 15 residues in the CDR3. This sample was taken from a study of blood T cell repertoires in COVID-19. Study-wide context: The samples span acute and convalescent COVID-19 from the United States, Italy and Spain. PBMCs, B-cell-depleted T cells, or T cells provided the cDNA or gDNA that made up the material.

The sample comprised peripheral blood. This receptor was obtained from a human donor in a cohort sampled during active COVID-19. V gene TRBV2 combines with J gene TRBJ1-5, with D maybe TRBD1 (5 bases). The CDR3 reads CASTAGEASNQPQHF. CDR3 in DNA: TGTGCCAGCACCGCGGGGGAGGCGAGCAATCAGCCCCAGCATTTT.